This is a list of T cell receptor beta chains from one sample in a study of vaccination effects on CD4 cells after COVID-19. What these receptors recognize is not known. Sequencing used immunoSEQ multiplex PCR; TCRdb keeps in-frame clones, though not all of them. The sample yields fewer than 55,000 clones, 76% seen once. The sample here was CD4+ T cells from PBMCs cultured without peptide, taken after COVID-19 vaccination. The receptors stem from a human donor who had a prior SARS-CoV-2 infection. The CDR3 runs from the conserved cysteine through the conserved F or W. The D gene is left open where the match is weak. Not every row has a clone size; where given, it reads once, few, many or a size class.

15,TRBJ2-5,TRBD2,.,TRBV7-8,CASSLAWGGQETQYF
15,TRBJ2-3,TRBD2,.,TRBV7-6,CASSFAGGGTDTQYF
14,TRBJ1-1,TRBD1,once,TRBV7-6,CASSLVTGATEAFF
12,TRBJ2-7,.,.,TRBV30,CAWSILTYEQYF
14,TRBJ2-3,TRBD1,.,TRBV7-9,CASSQTGVPDTQYF
14,TRBJ1-5,TRBD1,.,TRBV19,CASSLGQGLGPQHF
14,TRBJ1-2,.,.,TRBV5-1,CASSLGGGYYGYTF
12,TRBJ2-2,.,.,TRBV27,CASSFTFGELFF
18,TRBJ2-2,TRBD2,.,TRBV7-2,CASSSSSSGAMIAGELFF
14,TRBJ1-2,TRBD1,.,TRBV6-5,CASSWTGNDYGYTF
14,TRBJ2-7,TRBD2,few,TRBV10-3,CAIRGLAASYEQYF
12,TRBJ2-1,.,.,TRBV11-3,CASSSSVDEQFF
14,TRBJ1-1,.,once,TRBV18,CASSPPRSTTEAFF
12,TRBJ2-5,.,.,TRBV12-3/TRBV12-4,CASSLRLETQYF
12,TRBJ1-2,.,.,TRBV12-3/TRBV12-4,CASSFSGNGYTF
14,TRBJ2-7,TRBD1,.,TRBV2,CASSAQGANDEQYF
14,TRBJ2-7,TRBD1,.,TRBV6-5,CASRAGQGNYEQYF
16,TRBJ2-2,TRBD1,.,TRBV18,CASSPAGTGNAGELFF
15,TRBJ1-1,TRBD1,.,TRBV18,CASSPDRGRYTEAFF
15,TRBJ2-1,.,.,TRBV25-1,CASSTYRRGDNEQFF
13,TRBJ1-5,.,few,TRBV6-5,CASSYDWLQPQHF
17,TRBJ1-6,.,.,TRBV25-1,CASSDGEQELWNSPLHF
13,TRBJ1-5,.,.,TRBV19,CASRMTVNQPQHF
17,TRBJ2-1,TRBD2,.,TRBV20-1,CSASRLAGISSYNEQFF
16,TRBJ2-5,TRBD2,.,TRBV5-4,CASSWGLAGDVKTQYF
14,TRBJ1-1,.,.,TRBV7-9,CASSSQGGGTEAFF
12,TRBJ2-7,.,.,TRBV3-1/TRBV3-2,CASSLGGLEQYF
14,TRBJ2-2,.,.,TRBV7-9,CASDRSGAAGELFF
15,TRBJ2-6,.,.,TRBV9,CASSVIGSGANVLTF
12,TRBJ2-1,.,.,TRBV12-3/TRBV12-4,CASSHVPGEQFF
12,TRBJ2-7,.,.,TRBV18,CASSPTSYEQYF
15,TRBJ2-1,TRBD2,.,TRBV5-1,CASSSLAGAYNEQFF
14,TRBJ2-5,.,.,TRBV9,CASSVGQLQETQYF
15,TRBJ2-3,.,.,TRBV2,CASSEDPASTDTQYF
15,TRBJ2-1,TRBD2,.,TRBV4-2,CASSPPGTSSNEQFF
15,TRBJ2-3,.,.,TRBV4-3,CASSQDHREADTQYF
15,TRBJ1-5,.,.,TRBV6-5,CASSYSTASNQPQHF
15,TRBJ2-7,.,.,TRBV6-2/TRBV6-3,CASSYPTGAFYEQYF
13,TRBJ2-5,.,.,TRBV5-1,CASSLQSRETQYF
18,TRBJ2-5,TRBD2,once,TRBV18,CASSPGTSGRGSQETQYF